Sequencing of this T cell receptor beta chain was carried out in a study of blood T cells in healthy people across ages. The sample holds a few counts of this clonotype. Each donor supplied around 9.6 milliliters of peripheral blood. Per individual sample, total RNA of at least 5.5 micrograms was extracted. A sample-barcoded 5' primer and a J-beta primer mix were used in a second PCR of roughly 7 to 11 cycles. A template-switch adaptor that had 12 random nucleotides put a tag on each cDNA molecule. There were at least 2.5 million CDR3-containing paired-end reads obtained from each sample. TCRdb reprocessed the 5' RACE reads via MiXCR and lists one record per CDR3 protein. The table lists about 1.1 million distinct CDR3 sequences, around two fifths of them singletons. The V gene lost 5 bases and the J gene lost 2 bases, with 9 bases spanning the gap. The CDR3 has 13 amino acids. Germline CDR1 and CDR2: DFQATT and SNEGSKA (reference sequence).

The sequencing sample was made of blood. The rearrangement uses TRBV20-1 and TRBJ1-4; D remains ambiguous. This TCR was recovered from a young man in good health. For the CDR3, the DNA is TGCAGTGCTGGAGGAAGGACTAATGAAAAACTGTTTTTT. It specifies CSAGGRTNEKLFF.